The 29 T cell receptor beta chains given below trace back to one sample, sequenced in a study of identical twins. TCRdb re-analysed the 5' RACE reads in MiXCR, keeping a single row per CDR3 protein. The repertoire holds approximately 600,000 distinct CDR3 sequences, with 9.5% to 10% as singletons. This sample was also put to use in a study of yellow fever vaccine responses in identical twins.

The sample taken for sequencing was PBMCs. The receptors originated from a woman in her late teens or twenties in good health.

The DNA for the CDR3 is TGTGCCAGCAGCTTTTTAGGGTCACCCCTCCACTTT. Protein product: CASSFLGSPLHF. The rearrangement links TRBV7-9 to TRBJ1-6; D is uncertain. Trimming shortened V by 3 bases and J by 10 bases, and 7 bases separated the two germline ends. The CDR3 is 12 amino acids. Germline V gene lookup returns CDR1 SEHNR and CDR2 FQNEAQ (reference sequence).

In its sample, this clonotype was seen many times. This chain links TRBV20-1 with TRBJ1-5; D might be TRBD1 (6 bases). Germline V gene sequence: CDR1 DFQATT, CDR2 SNEGSKA (reference sequence). This CDR3 region has 15 residues. V dropped 4 bases and J dropped 2 bases, with 15 bases sitting between them. The CDR3 DNA reads as TGCAGTGCTATAGAGCGGGGGCTTGGCAATCAGCCCCAGCATTTT. Amino acid sequence: CSAIERGLGNQPQHF.

This clonotype was found a few times. The chain employs TRBV6-1 and TRBJ2-5; 10 bases align to TRBD2. The CDR3 runs 16 residues. The V segment lost 6 bases and the J segment 1 base; nucleotides outside the gene matches: 8. Germline V gene data show CDR1 as MNHNS and CDR2 as SASEGT. CDR3 DNA sequence: TGTGCCAGCAGGGACCGACTAGCGGGTCTCCAAGAGACCCAGTACTTC. This encodes CASRDRLAGLQETQYF.

The J gene is TRBJ2-5, the V gene TRBV7-6, with D hard to call. The CDR3 spans 14 residues. V was trimmed by 2 bases and J by 2 bases, leaving 9 bases between them. Germline-derived CDR1 and CDR2 are SGHVS and FNYEAQ. The CDR3 DNA is TGTGCCAGCAGCTTATCAATGCATCAAGAGACCCAGTACTTC. It encodes CASSLSMHQETQYF.

This clonotype was counted between two and nine times. The rearrangement uses TRBV6-2 or TRBV6-3 and TRBJ2-5; D ambiguous. Trimming removed 4 bases at V and 5 bases at J, with 17 bases between. Looked up from germline, CDR1 is MNHEY and CDR2 is SVGEGT. CDR3 length: 15 residues. The CDR3 DNA follows: TGTGCCAGCAGTTGGGGTTGGGCTAGTGTGGAGACCCAGTACTTC. Residues: CASSWGWASVETQYF.

This clonotype was counted between two and nine times. This chain links TRBV7-9 with TRBJ1-6; 7 bases map to TRBD1. Germline assignment: CDR1 SEHNR and CDR2 FQNEAQ (reference sequence). The CDR3 has 15 amino acids. Unmatched junction bases numbered 5, after V lost 3 bases and J lost 6 bases. The CDR3 reads CASSFNRGGNSPLHF. The CDR3 nucleotides are TGTGCCAGCAGCTTTAACAGGGGTGGTAATTCACCCCTCCACTTT.

This clonotype was counted ten times or more. The V gene is TRBV5-1, the J gene TRBJ2-2; the D is unclear. Trimming stripped 2 bases from V and 0 bases from J, with 11 bases between. The CDR3 covers 16 residues. CDR1 is SGHRS and CDR2 is YFSETQ in the germline V gene. CDR3 coding DNA: TGCGCCAGCAGCTTTAAGGGTGACGCGAACACCGGGGAGCTGTTTTTT. Amino acids: CASSFKGDANTGELFF.

This clonotype was found a few times. This sequence joins TRBV29-1 and TRBJ1-2; D is unresolved. Germline V CDR1 and CDR2: SQVTM, ANQGSEA. V lost 4 bases to trimming and J lost 8 bases, with 17 bases between them. The CDR3 is 13 amino acids. This chain's CDR3 is CSVGEVGFGGYTF. CDR3 DNA sequence: TGCAGCGTTGGTGAAGTAGGGTTCGGAGGCTACACCTTC.

V gene TRBV9 combines with J gene TRBJ2-5, with D possibly matching TRBD2 (6 bases). In germline, CDR1 is SGDLS, CDR2 YYNGEE. The CDR3 runs 16 residues. V was trimmed by 4 bases and J by 0 bases, leaving 16 bases between them. In DNA form, the CDR3 reads TGTGCCAGCAGCCAAGATCGGGGGAGTTACCAAGAGACCCAGTACTTC. This codes for CASSQDRGSYQETQYF.

There are a few counts of this clonotype. The rearrangement links TRBV6-4 to TRBJ2-3; D perhaps matches TRBD1 (6 bases). The V and J ends lost 0 bases and 1 base respectively, with 11 bases between them. CDR1 and CDR2 from the germline V gene are MRHNA and SNTAGT. This CDR3 has 16 amino acids. The CDR3 DNA is TGTGCCAGCAGTGACTCTGGGGGCAAAGGCACAGATACGCAGTATTTT. It yields the protein CASSDSGGKGTDTQYF.

The chain joins TRBV24-1 to TRBJ2-3; 11 nucleotides match TRBD2. The CDR3 is 20 residues long. With V trimmed by 3 bases and J by 2 bases, 15 bases remained unmatched. From germline, CDR1 is KGHDR and CDR2 SFDVKD. The CDR3 reads CATSDPRTSGGPRPTDTQYF. For the CDR3, the DNA is TGTGCCACCAGTGATCCTCGAACTAGCGGGGGCCCCCGGCCCACAGATACGCAGTATTTT.

In this sample, this clonotype turned up many times. The chain combines TRBV6-1 with TRBJ2-7; TRBD2 matches at 9 bases. This CDR3 is built from 17 residues. The germline V gene encodes CDR1 MNHNS and CDR2 SASEGT. With V trimmed by 5 bases and J by 2 bases, 13 bases remained unmatched. The CDR3 DNA sequence: TGTGCCAGCAGTCCCCGTGTGGTTAGCGGGAGCCCCTACGAGCAGTACTTC. It yields the protein CASSPRVVSGSPYEQYF.

This clonotype turned up a few times. The chain has TRBV28 and TRBJ2-4, with 7 bases identical to TRBD2. This CDR3 spans 15 amino acids. The V and J ends lost 6 bases and 5 bases, in that order; junction bases with no gene match: 10. From germline, CDR1 is MDHEN and CDR2 SYDVKM. The CDR3 DNA reads TGTGCCAGCAGGGGCGGGAGTTGGGCGGAAAACATTCAGTACTTC. Translating it yields CASRGGSWAENIQYF.

Only a few counts were recorded for this clonotype. The V gene is TRBV2, the J gene TRBJ1-5; D is unclear. CDR1 and CDR2 (germline): SNHLY, FYNNEI. Trimming pared 0 bases from V and 3 bases from J, leaving 9 bases between. The CDR3 is 15 amino acids. The CDR3 DNA reads as TGTGCCAGCAGTGAAGCAGGAGGGCCCAATCAGCCCCAGCATTTT. This translates into CASSEAGGPNQPQHF.

This clonotype was seen ten or more times. The V call is TRBV10-3, the J call TRBJ2-5, with 7 bases matching TRBD2. CDR3 length equals 14 residues. J was trimmed by 4 bases and V by 6 bases; bases with no gene match: 8. Per the germline V gene, CDR1 is ENHRY and CDR2 is SYGVKD. CDR3 coding DNA: TGTGCCATCAGCACCGGGACTAACTCAGAGACCCAGTACTTC. It yields the protein CAISTGTNSETQYF.

The table lists this clonotype with many counts. The chain is built from TRBV7-8 and TRBJ2-7; D remains ambiguous. Trimming cost V 7 bases and J 4 bases, with 14 bases left between them. The CDR3 sequence is 13 residues long. Germline V gene lookup returns CDR1 SGHVS and CDR2 FQNEAQ. DNA for the CDR3: TGTGCCAGCACCCCCGGTGTGAGTTACGAGCAGTACTTC. Protein: CASTPGVSYEQYF. The variable domain in full, with the rest retrieved from reference TRBV7-8 and TRBJ2-7, is GAGVSQSPRYKVAKRGQDVALRCDPISGHVSLFWYQQALGQGPEFLTYFQNEAQLDKSGLPSDRFFAERPEGSVSTLKIQRTQQEDSAVYLCASTPGVSYEQYFGPGTRLTVT.

This clonotype was counted at least ten times. The chain combines TRBV29-1 with TRBJ1-2; D is perhaps TRBD1 (6 bases). V was trimmed by 6 bases and J by 2 bases, leaving 16 bases between them. The CDR3 is 14 amino acids. Germline V gene sequence: CDR1 SQVTM, CDR2 ANQGSEA. Here the CDR3 DNA reads TGCAGCGTGGGATACAGGGCCCTGAACTATGGCTACACCTTC. Translated, it gives CSVGYRALNYGYTF.

V and J are TRBV24-1 and TRBJ2-6; maybe TRBD2 (5 bases). In germline, CDR1 is KGHDR, CDR2 SFDVKD. Trimming removed 9 bases at V and 0 bases at J, with 8 bases between. There are 14 residues in the CDR3. The CDR3 sequence is CATAGNSGANVLTF. The CDR3 DNA is TGTGCCACCGCGGGTAACTCTGGGGCCAACGTCCTGACTTTC.

The rearrangement uses TRBV7-6 and TRBJ2-7, with 10 bases lining up with TRBD2. Germline CDR1 and CDR2: SGHVS and FNYEAQ. The CDR3 length is 17 residues. Trimming at V came to 0 bases and at J to 0 bases, leaving 5 bases not matched to a gene. The CDR3 reads CASSLAASGGASYEQYF. CDR3 sequence (DNA): TGTGCCAGCAGCTTAGCGGCCAGCGGGGGGGCCTCCTACGAGCAGTACTTC.

This clonotype showed up just a few times. This chain uses TRBV3-1 with TRBJ2-1; a weak D match, TRBD2 (6 bases). CDR3 size: 15 residues. The germline CDR1 and CDR2 sequences are LGHDT and YNNKEL (reference sequence). Between the trimmed V and J ends, which lost 4 bases and 7 bases, there was a span of 17 bases. This CDR3 reads CASSLRDLDGNEQFF. CDR3 sequence (DNA): TGTGCCAGCAGCCTCCGGGACTTAGACGGGAATGAGCAGTTCTTC.

CDR3 in amino acids: CASSQDIRFYNEQFF. For the CDR3, the DNA is TGCGCCAGCAGCCAAGATATCCGGTTTTACAATGAGCAGTTCTTC. V and J are TRBV4-3 and TRBJ2-1; the D is unclear. CDR3 length equals 15 residues. V shed 0 bases and J shed 4 bases, with 10 bases lying between them. Germline V gene data show CDR1 as LGHNA and CDR2 as YSLEER.

This sequence joins TRBV6-1 and TRBJ2-7; TRBD2 matches 12 bases. CDR1 MNHNS and CDR2 SASEGT come from the germline V gene. J lost 0 bases, V lost 7 bases, and 7 bases had no gene match. The CDR3 sequence is 16 residues long. The CDR3 loop reads CASNLKTSGSSYEQYF. CDR3 nucleotide sequence: TGTGCCAGCAATCTAAAGACTAGCGGGAGCTCCTACGAGCAGTACTTC.

This clonotype came up a few times. This chain connects TRBV4-3 to TRBJ2-1; D might be TRBD1 or TRBD2, each matching 5 bases. The length of the CDR3 is 18 residues. Germline CDR1 LGHNA, CDR2 YSLEER. Trimming stripped 1 base from V and 5 bases from J, with 21 bases between. CDR3 loop: CASSQAFDSPRGDNEQFF. CDR3 nucleotide sequence: TGCGCCAGCAGCCAAGCGTTCGATAGCCCGAGAGGGGACAATGAGCAGTTCTTC.

This clonotype showed up many times. The V and J genes are TRBV21-1 and TRBJ1-1; the table's D call TRBD1 went unverified against the DNA. TRBV21-1 is recorded as a pseudogene. The CDR3 has 17 residues. CDR3 sequence: CASSNRTGSFFGTEAFF. The CDR3, as DNA: TGTGCCAGCAGCAATCGGACAGGGTCTTTCTTTGGCACTGAAGCTTTCTTT.

In this sample, this clonotype turned up many times. This rearrangement joins TRBV29-1 to TRBJ1-4; 7 bases line up with TRBD1. Germline CDR1 and CDR2: SQVTM and ANQGSEA. V dropped 8 bases and J dropped 7; count of bases not matched to a gene: 13. The CDR3 has 14 residues. For the CDR3, the DNA is TGCAGCTGTATGATCCAGGACAGGCCTGAAAAACTGTTTTTT. It is translated as CSCMIQDRPEKLFF. The full variable domain, with the rest looked up from reference TRBV29-1 and TRBJ1-4, is SAVISQKPSRDICQRGTSLTIQCQVDSQVTMMFWYRQQPGQSLTLIATANQGSEATYESGFVIDKFPISRPNLTFSTLTVSNMSPEDSSIYLCSCMIQDRPEKLFFGSGTQLSVL.

J is TRBJ2-2 and V is TRBV3-1; D unclear. Germline lookup yields CDR1 LGHDT and CDR2 YNNKEL (reference sequence). This CDR3 is 17 amino acids long. Trimming left V 1 base short and J 0 bases short, with 12 bases between. The CDR3 loop reads CASSQGIPDTNTGELFF. DNA of the CDR3: TGTGCCAGCAGCCAAGGAATACCGGATACGAACACCGGGGAGCTGTTTTTT.

This clonotype came up a few times. The chain employs TRBV15 and TRBJ2-1; 7 bases align to TRBD2. This CDR3 spans 15 amino acids. CDR1 is LNHNV and CDR2 is YYDKDF in the germline V gene (reference sequence). Losses at the gene ends were 0 bases for V and 8 bases for J; bases not matched to a gene: 7. The CDR3, as DNA: TGTGCCACCAGCAGAGAGCGACTAGCCGGGGATGAGCAGTTCTTC. Translating it yields CATSRERLAGDEQFF.

This clonotype was seen a handful of times. CDR3 bases: TGCGCCAGCAGCCCTAGCGGGACGGCCACAGATACGCAGTATTTT. It yields the protein CASSPSGTATDTQYF. The chain is built from TRBV5-1 and TRBJ2-3; TRBD2 matches at 9 bases. V gave up 4 bases and J gave up 2 bases; unmatched junction bases: 5. Germline values: CDR1 SGHRS, CDR2 YFSETQ. This CDR3 is 15 amino acids long. The complete variable domain, with remaining parts taken from reference TRBV5-1 and TRBJ2-3, reads KAGVTQTPRYLIKTRGQQVTLSCSPISGHRSVSWYQQTPGQGLQFLFEYFSETQRNKGNFPGRFSGRQFSNSRSEMNVSTLELGDSALYLCASSPSGTATDTQYFGPGTRLTVL.

This clonotype was seen more than once but under ten times. The chain has TRBV4-1 and TRBJ2-1, with TRBD2 identical over 8 bases. The ends lost 0 bases at V and 2 bases at J; junction bases unmatched: 6. The CDR3 extends over 17 amino acids. CDR1 MGHRA and CDR2 YSYEKL come from the germline V gene. The CDR3 here is CASSQDWREVAYNEQFF. The CDR3 DNA sequence: TGCGCCAGCAGCCAAGATTGGCGGGAGGTTGCCTACAATGAGCAGTTCTTC.